This T cell receptor (beta chain) was obtained from a study of blood T cells in healthy people across ages. Then a second PCR, running about 6 to 11 cycles, was carried out with a sample-barcoded 5' primer and a J-beta primer mix. One entry per CDR3 protein, called by TCRdb with MiXCR from the 5' RACE reads. The profile covers roughly 1 million distinct CDR3 sequences, with approximately 25% appearing a single time and approximately 0.75% taken by the ten largest. Study-wide findings and caveats: The fall in TCR beta diversity per million T cells was roughly linear with age.

This clonotype has a handful of counts. Its antigen remains unknown. CDR1 is SGDLS and CDR2 is YYNGEE in the germline V gene. V was shortened by 3 bases and J by 5 bases, with 6 bases between the two germline ends. The CDR3 loop spans 12 amino acids. The sample also formed part of further work on T cells of mothers and their children. As that report states: The study recruited three healthy Caucasian mothers and their six children as donors.

The source material was blood. The chain links TRBV9 to TRBJ2-4; possibly TRBD1 for D (5 bases). The source of this sequence is a girl aged 2 to 9 in good health. CDR3 region: CASSGQQNIQYF. The DNA for the CDR3 is TGTGCCAGCAGCGGACAGCAAAACATTCAGTACTTC. Combining the CDR3 with reference TRBV9 and TRBJ2-4 gives the whole variable domain DSGVTQTPKHLITATGQRVTLRCSPRSGDLSVYWYQQSLDQGLQFLIQYYNGEERAKGNILERFSAQQFPDLHSELNLSSLELGDSALYFCASSGQQNIQYFGAGTRLSVL.